This T cell receptor beta chain was found in a study of cytomegalovirus exposure and HLA in healthy donors. General observations from the study: The study recorded 164 TCR beta chains that were cytomegalovirus-associated.

Profiled with immunoSEQ multiplex PCR; TCRdb holds only in-frame clones, not every one. The data show tens of thousands of clones, roughly 91% seen once. About this clone: Its antigen is still unknown.

CDR1 and CDR2 from the germline V gene are KGHSH and LQKENI. Between the trimmed V and J ends, which lost 2 bases and 5 bases, there was a span of 14 bases. The CDR3 is 15 amino acids. Separation from the roughly 670-subject first cohort characterized the 120-subject validation cohort, to which the donors belonged. The rearrangement joins TRBV18 to TRBJ2-3; possibly TRBD2 for D (6 bases). Sequenced sample: PBMCs. The TCR comes from a man aged 25-45 years in good health and CMV-seronegative. DNA for the CDR3: TGTGCCAGCTCACCAACTGTGGCGGGGAAAGATACGCAGTATTTT. Protein: CASSPTVAGKDTQYF.